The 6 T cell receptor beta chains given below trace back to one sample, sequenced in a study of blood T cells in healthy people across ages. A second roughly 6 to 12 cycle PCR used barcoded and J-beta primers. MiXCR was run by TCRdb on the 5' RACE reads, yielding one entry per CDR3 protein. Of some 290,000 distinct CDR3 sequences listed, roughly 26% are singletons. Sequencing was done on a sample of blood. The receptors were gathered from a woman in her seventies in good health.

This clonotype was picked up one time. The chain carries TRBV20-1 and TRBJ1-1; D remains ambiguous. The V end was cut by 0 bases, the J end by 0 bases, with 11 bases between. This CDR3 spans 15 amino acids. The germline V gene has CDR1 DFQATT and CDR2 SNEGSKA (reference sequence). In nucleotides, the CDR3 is TGCAGTGCTAGAGATCCAGACGGTATGAACACTGAAGCTTTCTTT. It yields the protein CSARDPDGMNTEAFF.

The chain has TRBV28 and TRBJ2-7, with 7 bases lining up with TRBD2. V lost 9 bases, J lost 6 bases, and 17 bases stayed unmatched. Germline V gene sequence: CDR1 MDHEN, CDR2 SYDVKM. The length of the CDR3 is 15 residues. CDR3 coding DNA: TGTGCCAGTCGCGGTCACGGGGAGGGCGTCGCCGAGCAGTACTTC. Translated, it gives CASRGHGEGVAEQYF.

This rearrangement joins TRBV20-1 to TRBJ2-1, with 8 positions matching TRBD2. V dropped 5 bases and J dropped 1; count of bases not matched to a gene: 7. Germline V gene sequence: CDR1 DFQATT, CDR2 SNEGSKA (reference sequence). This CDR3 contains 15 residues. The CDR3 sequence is CSAPSGSLSYNEQFF. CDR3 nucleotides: TGCAGTGCTCCCAGCGGGAGTCTTTCCTACAATGAGCAGTTCTTC.

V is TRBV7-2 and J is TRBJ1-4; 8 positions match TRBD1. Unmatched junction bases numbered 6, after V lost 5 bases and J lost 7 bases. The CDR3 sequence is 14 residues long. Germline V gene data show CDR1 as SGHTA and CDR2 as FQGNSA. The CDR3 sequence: CASSLGQAREKLFF. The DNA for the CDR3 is TGTGCCAGCAGCCTGGGACAGGCGCGTGAAAAACTGTTTTTT.

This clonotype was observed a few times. CDR3: CSAWGNEQFF. The CDR3 nucleotides are TGCAGTGCCTGGGGGAATGAGCAGTTCTTC. V is TRBV20-1 and J is TRBJ2-1; D may be TRBD1 or TRBD2 (5 bases each). CDR1 is DFQATT, CDR2 SNEGSKA, per germline (reference sequence). The ends were cut back, 6 bases at V and 7 bases at J, with 7 bases in the middle. The CDR3 covers 10 residues.

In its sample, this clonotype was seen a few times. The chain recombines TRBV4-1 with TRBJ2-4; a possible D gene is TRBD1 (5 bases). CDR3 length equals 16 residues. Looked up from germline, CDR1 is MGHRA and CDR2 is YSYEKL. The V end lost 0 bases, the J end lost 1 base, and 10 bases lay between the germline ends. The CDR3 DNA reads TGCGCCAGCAGCCAAGAGGTTGCAGGGGCCAAAAACATTCAGTACTTC. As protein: CASSQEVAGAKNIQYF.